The 13 T cell receptor beta chains reported below all come from one sample, sequenced in a study of cytomegalovirus exposure and HLA in healthy donors. In the PCR, 60 Vbeta and 13 Jbeta primers were used. TCRdb's table, derived via immunoSEQ multiplex PCR, lists solely in-frame clones and lacks some. The repertoire includes about 170,000 clones, 80% to 90% of them detected once, and about 0.82% sits in the top ten. Sequenced material: PBMCs. These receptors were collected from a woman under 30 in good health and CMV-seronegative.

This chain connects TRBV7-9 to TRBJ2-7; D ambiguous. This CDR3 spans 17 amino acids. Germline lookup yields CDR1 SEHNR and CDR2 FQNEAQ (reference sequence). Trimming removed 4 bases from V and 5 bases from J, with 24 bases in between. CDR3 DNA sequence: TGTGCCAGCAGCTCCCCCCTAGGCGGCAATGTCCTTGACGAGCAGTACTTC. The encoded protein is CASSSPLGGNVLDEQYF.

This clone was observed a handful of times. The rearrangement joins TRBV15 to TRBJ1-1; D not certain. V lost 3 bases to trimming and J lost 7 bases, with 12 bases between them. Germline CDR1 is LNHNV and CDR2 is YYDKDF (reference sequence). This CDR3 is built from 13 residues. DNA for the CDR3: TGTGCCACCAGCAGTGGGCCAGCTCATGAAGCTTTCTTT. Its translation: CATSSGPAHEAFF. Full variable domain (outside the CDR3, taken from reference TRBV15 and TRBJ1-1): DAMVIQNPRYQVTQFGKPVTLSCSQTLNHNVMYWYQQKSSQAPKLLFHYYDKDFNNEADTPDNFQSRRPNTSFCFLDIRSPGLGDTAMYLCATSSGPAHEAFFGQGTRLTVV.

The chain employs TRBV19 and TRBJ1-4; D is uncertain. The CDR3 is 11 residues long. V was clipped by 11 bases and J by 8 bases, with 12 bases between them. CDR1 LNHDA and CDR2 SQIVND come from the germline V gene (reference sequence). The CDR3 is CASLRGEKLFF. The CDR3 DNA follows: TGTGCCTCCCTCCGAGGGGAAAAACTGTTTTTT.

The V call is TRBV7-3, the J call TRBJ2-2, with 10 nucleotides matching TRBD1. This CDR3 has 16 residues. Per the germline V gene, CDR1 is SGHTA and CDR2 is FQGTGA. The junction had 7 bases not matched to a gene; V was cut back by 2 bases and J by 7 bases. CDR3 nucleotides: TGTGCCAGCAGCTTATTTGACAGGGGGCAGGACGGGGAGCTGTTTTTT. This sequence encodes CASSLFDRGQDGELFF.

V is TRBV5-4 and J is TRBJ2-7, with TRBD2 matching over 10 bases. The CDR3 is 15 residues long. CDR1 and CDR2 (germline): SGHNT, YYREEE (reference sequence). V was pared by 4 bases and J by 6 bases, with 10 bases of the junction left unmatched. The CDR3 bases are TGTGCCAGCAGCCCCGCCGTAGCGGGAGGAGGCGAGCAGTACTTC. Translated: CASSPAVAGGGEQYF. Variable domain in full (rest from reference TRBV5-4 and TRBJ2-7): ETGVTQSPTHLIKTRGQQVTLRCSSQSGHNTVSWYQQALGQGPQFIFQYYREEENGRGNFPPRFSGLQFPNYSSELNVNALELDDSALYLCASSPAVAGGGEQYFGPGTRLTVT.

This clone was detected only a few times. This chain links TRBV5-5 with TRBJ1-1; D perhaps matches TRBD1 (5 bases). Trimming removed 0 bases at V and 0 bases at J, with 15 bases between. CDR3 length equals 17 residues. Germline loops: CDR1 SGHKS, CDR2 YYEKEE (reference sequence). The CDR3 spells CASSLAWGLTLNTEAFF. CDR3 bases: TGTGCCAGCAGCTTGGCCTGGGGACTAACCTTGAACACTGAAGCTTTCTTT.

The CDR3 here is CASSPLASGPQETQYF. CDR3 nucleotides: TGCGCCAGCAGCCCATTGGCTAGCGGGCCACAAGAGACCCAGTACTTC. The chain has TRBV4-3 and TRBJ2-5, with 8 bases lining up with TRBD2. This CDR3 comprises 16 residues. Germline CDR1 and CDR2: LGHNA and YSLEER. With 4 bases clipped from V and 2 bases from J, the junction kept 9 bases outside the gene matches.

V is TRBV28 and J is TRBJ2-7; 7 positions match TRBD1. Germline CDR1 MDHEN, CDR2 SYDVKM. Unmatched junction bases numbered 12, after V lost 8 bases and J lost 2 bases. The CDR3 is 15 residues long. The DNA for the CDR3 is TGTGCCAGCGGGGGCGACCGGGACAGACCCTACGAGCAGTACTTC. It encodes CASGGDRDRPYEQYF.

The rearrangement joins TRBV5-6 to TRBJ2-3, with 8 nucleotides matching TRBD1. After removal of 5 bases from V and 6 bases from J, the junction contained 8 bases not matched to a gene. The CDR3 is made up of 14 amino acids. In germline, CDR1 is SGHDT, CDR2 YYEEEE. CDR3 sequence reads: CASRDRVGQDTQYF. Here the CDR3 DNA reads TGTGCCAGCAGGGACAGGGTGGGGCAGGATACGCAGTATTTT. The whole variable domain, remainder taken from reference TRBV5-6 and TRBJ2-3, is DAGVTQSPTHLIKTRGQQVTLRCSPKSGHDTVSWYQQALGQGPQFIFQYYEEEERQRGNFPDRFSGHQFPNYSSELNVNALLLGDSALYLCASRDRVGQDTQYFGPGTRLTVL.

The chain is built from TRBV10-1 and TRBJ2-5; D unclear. Trimming left V 3 bases short and J 10 bases short, with 21 bases between. CDR1 is WNHNN, CDR2 SYGVQD, per germline (reference sequence). The CDR3 is 15 residues long. The CDR3 protein is CASSDLGELPDGQYF. As DNA, the CDR3 is TGCGCCAGCAGTGATTTGGGCGAGCTACCGGATGGCCAGTACTTC.

This chain joins TRBV5-4 and TRBJ2-1; 7 positions match TRBD2. Germline V gives CDR1 SGHNT, CDR2 YYREEE (reference sequence). This CDR3 is 16 amino acids long. With V trimmed by 4 bases and J by 3 bases, 10 bases remained unmatched. CDR3 bases: TGTGCCAGCAGCCCATTAGCGGGCACAGTCTACAATGAGCAGTTCTTC. Its protein is CASSPLAGTVYNEQFF. The whole variable domain, remainder taken from reference TRBV5-4 and TRBJ2-1, is ETGVTQSPTHLIKTRGQQVTLRCSSQSGHNTVSWYQQALGQGPQFIFQYYREEENGRGNFPPRFSGLQFPNYSSELNVNALELDDSALYLCASSPLAGTVYNEQFFGPGTRLTVL.

This clone turned up a few times. V gene TRBV28 combines with J gene TRBJ2-1; no clear D gene. V lost 6 bases, J lost 1 base, and 13 bases lay in between. Per the germline V gene, CDR1 is MDHEN and CDR2 is SYDVKM. The length of the CDR3 is 15 residues. The chain's CDR3 is CASRRPSVSYNEQFF. The CDR3 DNA is TGTGCCAGCAGGAGGCCTAGTGTATCCTACAATGAGCAGTTCTTC.

Remarks on this clone: No DNA is shown, since the ends of the CDR3 on it are uncertain; the CDR3 is the one TCRdb lists. This chain joins TRBV30 and TRBJ1-3; the table's D call TRBD1 went unverified against the DNA. Germline CDR1 and CDR2: GTSNPN and SVGIG (reference sequence). The CDR3 length is 13 residues, termini included. CDR3 sequence: CAWSFGSGNTIYF.